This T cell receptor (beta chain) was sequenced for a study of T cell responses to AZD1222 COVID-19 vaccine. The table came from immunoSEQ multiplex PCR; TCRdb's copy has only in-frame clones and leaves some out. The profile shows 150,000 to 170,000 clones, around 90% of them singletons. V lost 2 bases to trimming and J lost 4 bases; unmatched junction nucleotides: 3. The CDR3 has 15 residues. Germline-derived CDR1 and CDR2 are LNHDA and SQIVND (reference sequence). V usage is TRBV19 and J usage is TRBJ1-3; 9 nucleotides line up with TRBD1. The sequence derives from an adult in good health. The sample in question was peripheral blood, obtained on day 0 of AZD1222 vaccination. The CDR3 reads CASSIRQGVGNTIYF. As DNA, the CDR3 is TGTGCCAGTAGTATACGACAGGGGGTCGGAAACACCATATATTTT.